Each of the 30 T cell receptor beta chains below was sequenced from the same sample in a study of shared clonotypes between healthy human individuals. Assay: immunoSEQ multiplex PCR; the TCRdb copy retains only in-frame clones and omits some. The table shows approximately 2,200,000 clones, with about 93% occurring only once. CD45RO-negative, CCR7-selected cells formed the naive CD8 fraction, which excluded terminally differentiated effector memory CD45RA+ cells. Sequencing input: naive CD8+ T cells from PBMCs. These receptors came from a man younger than 35 in good health. Some clones in this sample may be carry-over from other donors' samples.

Note on this clone: Other DNA sequences of this sample code for an identical CDR3. The chain uses TRBV9 and TRBJ2-7; 12 nucleotides agree with TRBD2. Germline assignment: CDR1 SGDLS and CDR2 YYNGEE. This CDR3 contains 16 residues. V shed 3 bases and J 2 bases; nucleotides not matched to a gene: 6. DNA for the CDR3: TGTGCCAGCAGCGAGGGGCTAGCGGGAGGGCCCTACGAGCAGTACTTC. Translated: CASSEGLAGGPYEQYF.

The rearrangement joins TRBV11-2 to TRBJ2-1; D may correspond to TRBD1 or TRBD2 (5 bases each). V lost 1 base and J lost 4, with 14 bases in between. Germline CDR1 and CDR2: SGHAT and FQNNGV. This CDR3 comprises 16 residues. DNA of the CDR3: TGTGCCAGCAGCTTAGGATTGGGGGACGGGTACAATGAGCAGTTCTTC. Its protein is CASSLGLGDGYNEQFF.

This chain connects TRBV28 to TRBJ2-5, with unresolved D. The germline CDR1 and CDR2 sequences are MDHEN and SYDVKM. The germline V and J ends were trimmed by 2 bases and 8 bases, with 15 bases remaining between them. This CDR3 spans 14 amino acids. The CDR3 sequence is CASSLKGYIRTQYF. CDR3 bases: TGTGCCAGCAGTTTAAAGGGCTACATAAGAACCCAGTACTTC.

The genes are TRBV12-5 and TRBJ2-3; a weak D match, TRBD1 (6 bases). With 9 bases removed from V and 2 bases from J, the gap between germline ends came to 15 bases. The CDR3 covers 14 residues. Germline CDR1 reads LGHNT; CDR2 reads FRNRAP. The CDR3 protein is CASTTGFTTDTQYF. The CDR3 nucleotides read TGTGCTAGCACTACAGGGTTTACCACAGATACGCAGTATTTT.

The chain is built from TRBV27 and TRBJ2-3; D may be TRBD1 (6 bases). CDR3 length: 16 residues. Trimming stripped 5 bases from V and 1 base from J, with 16 bases between. Germline V gene lookup returns CDR1 MNHEY and CDR2 SMNVEV (reference sequence). CDR3 coding DNA: TGTGCCAGCAGTCCTACAGGGTATCCCCGCACAGATACGCAGTATTTT. This encodes CASSPTGYPRTDTQYF.

V usage is TRBV14 and J usage is TRBJ2-3; 13 bases fit TRBD2. The CDR3 extends over 21 amino acids. Trimming cost V 4 bases and J 2 bases; bases outside gene matches: 18. Germline V lookup: CDR1 SGHDN, CDR2 FVKESK. The CDR3 reads CASSPRLAGGPEERSTDTQYF. The CDR3 region has the DNA TGTGCCAGCAGCCCCAGACTAGCGGGAGGCCCTGAGGAGAGGTCCACAGATACGCAGTATTTT.

The chain has TRBV5-6 and TRBJ1-2; D ambiguous. Trimming shortened V by 0 bases and J by 8 bases, and 8 bases separated the two germline ends. This CDR3 spans 12 amino acids. Germline CDR1 SGHDT, CDR2 YYEEEE. CDR3 coding DNA: TGTGCCAGCAGCTTGGGTCGGCGGGGCTACACCTTC. It codes for CASSLGRRGYTF.

The rearrangement joins TRBV7-3 to TRBJ2-7, with D perhaps TRBD2 (6 bases). Germline V CDR1 and CDR2: SGHTA, FQGTGA. With 3 bases removed from V and 3 bases from J, the gap between germline ends came to 15 bases. The CDR3 runs to 15 residues. CDR3: CASSLLGSGHYEQYF. In DNA, the CDR3 is TGTGCCAGCAGCTTGTTAGGTAGCGGCCACTACGAGCAGTACTTC.

The V and J genes are TRBV2 and TRBJ1-1; D call uncertain. V was cut by 11 bases and J by 7 bases, with 20 bases left in between. Germline V lookup: CDR1 SNHLY, CDR2 FYNNEI. The CDR3 spans 13 residues. The CDR3 is CAYPRGVDREAFF. Written as DNA, the CDR3 is TGTGCCTACCCCCGGGGAGTCGACCGTGAAGCTTTCTTT.

The chain has TRBV6-1 and TRBJ2-7, with 7 bases aligning to TRBD1. J lost 2 bases, V lost 5 bases, and 6 bases had no gene match. CDR1 and CDR2 from the germline V gene are MNHNS and SASEGT. This CDR3 contains 14 residues. The CDR3 here is CASSLDRFPYEQYF. CDR3 nucleotides: TGTGCCAGCAGTCTGGACAGGTTCCCCTACGAGCAGTACTTC.

The chain links TRBV7-2 to TRBJ2-3; D is ambiguous. This CDR3 has 15 residues. Trimming removed 2 bases at V and 2 bases at J, with 11 bases between. Germline CDR1 SGHTA, CDR2 FQGNSA. The CDR3 loop reads CASSLLYNPTDTQYF. CDR3 coding DNA: TGTGCCAGCAGCTTATTATACAACCCCACAGATACGCAGTATTTT.

The chain is built from TRBV10-3 and TRBJ2-1; TRBD1 or TRBD2 may be the D gene (5 bases each). The CDR3 has 15 amino acids. The V gene's germline CDR1 is ENHRY and CDR2 SYGVKD. The ends were cut back, 3 bases at V and 2 bases at J, with 11 bases in the middle. The CDR3 loop is CAISDGGWTYNEQFF. The CDR3 coding sequence is TGTGCCATCAGTGATGGGGGATGGACCTACAATGAGCAGTTCTTC.

V gene TRBV9 combines with J gene TRBJ2-3; no clear D gene. Trimming pared 9 bases from V and 1 base from J, leaving 15 bases between. CDR1 and CDR2 (germline): SGDLS, YYNGEE. The CDR3 has 14 amino acids. CDR3 sequence reads: CATGSGMGTDTQYF. CDR3 nucleotide sequence: TGTGCCACAGGATCAGGTATGGGCACAGATACGCAGTATTTT.

This clone has a handful of counts. The chain uses TRBV6-4 and TRBJ1-5; TRBD1 might be the D (5 bases). The V gene's germline CDR1 is MRHNA and CDR2 SNTAGT. The CDR3 is made up of 16 amino acids. V dropped 3 bases and J dropped 2 bases, with 14 bases sitting between them. The CDR3 is CASSERRDVGNQPQHF. CDR3 coding DNA: TGTGCCAGCAGTGAAAGGAGGGACGTCGGCAATCAGCCCCAGCATTTT.

The chain uses TRBV9 and TRBJ2-7; D perhaps matches TRBD2 (6 bases). Germline V gene data show CDR1 as SGDLS and CDR2 as YYNGEE. Trimming shortened V by 4 bases and J by 3 bases, and 17 bases separated the two germline ends. The CDR3 totals 15 residues. The CDR3 here is CASSPGSGVLYEQYF. In nucleotides, the CDR3 is TGTGCCAGCAGCCCAGGCTCGGGGGTCCTCTACGAGCAGTACTTC.

This chain joins TRBV5-4 and TRBJ1-1, with D possibly TRBD1 on 5 matching bases. Trimming pared 3 bases from V and 3 bases from J, leaving 15 bases between. The CDR3 loop spans 15 amino acids. The germline gives CDR1 SGHNT, CDR2 YYREEE (reference sequence). The CDR3 nucleotides read TGTGCCAGCAGCTCGGGACCCGGGACTTACACTGAAGCTTTCTTT. Translated: CASSSGPGTYTEAFF.

The rearrangement uses TRBV19 and TRBJ1-1; D is possibly TRBD1 (6 bases). Trimming left V 3 bases short and J 4 bases short, with 18 bases between. Germline V CDR1 and CDR2: LNHDA, SQIVND (reference sequence). The CDR3 is made up of 16 amino acids. This CDR3 is CASSMDRTNGGTEAFF. CDR3 coding DNA: TGTGCCAGTAGTATGGACAGAACAAACGGTGGCACTGAAGCTTTCTTT.

The chain links TRBV6-4 to TRBJ2-1, with TRBD2 matching over 11 bases. Per germline, CDR1 MRHNA and CDR2 SNTAGT. V gave up 6 bases and J gave up 7 bases; unmatched junction bases: 23. The length of the CDR3 is 20 residues. The CDR3 nucleotides read TGTGCCAGCAGCGAACACTCACACTCGGAACTAGCGGGAGTGGGTAATGAGCAGTTCTTC. It is translated as CASSEHSHSELAGVGNEQFF.

This sequence joins TRBV6-1 and TRBJ1-5; TRBD1 might be the D (6 bases). V was trimmed by 2 bases and J by 7 bases, leaving 18 bases between them. The length of the CDR3 is 16 residues. CDR1 is MNHNS and CDR2 is SASEGT in the germline V gene. The chain's CDR3 is CASSERLWGAGQPQHF. The CDR3 DNA follows: TGTGCCAGCAGTGAAAGGCTATGGGGGGCAGGGCAGCCCCAGCATTTT.

V is TRBV5-8 and J is TRBJ1-1; D is unresolved. The CDR3 contains 18 residues. V dropped 0 bases and J dropped 0 bases, with 18 bases sitting between them. Germline V gene sequence: CDR1 SGHTS, CDR2 YDEGEE. The CDR3: CASSLGLYRPAMNTEAFF. The CDR3 coding sequence is TGTGCCAGCAGCTTGGGCCTTTACCGACCCGCAATGAACACTGAAGCTTTCTTT.

For this clone: Other DNA sequences in the sample encode the same CDR3. The CDR3 loop is CASSPRLNTGELFF. The CDR3 nucleotides are TGTGCCAGCAGCCCAAGACTGAACACCGGGGAGCTGTTTTTT. The V call is TRBV7-9, the J call TRBJ2-2; D not certain. Germline assignment: CDR1 SEHNR and CDR2 FQNEAQ (reference sequence). Trimming took off 5 bases at V and 1 base at J, with 8 bases between the two ends. The CDR3 has 14 amino acids.

The J gene is TRBJ2-1, the V gene TRBV6-5; D unclear. The CDR3 is 15 residues long. Per the germline V gene, CDR1 is MNHEY and CDR2 is SVGAGI. The V and J ends lost 5 bases and 0 bases respectively, with 11 bases between them. The CDR3 sequence is CASSNGGSSYNEQFF. The CDR3 DNA reads as TGTGCCAGCAGTAATGGCGGTAGCTCCTACAATGAGCAGTTCTTC.

The genes are TRBV19 and TRBJ2-7; 11 nucleotides align to TRBD2. V dropped 5 bases and J dropped 4; count of bases not matched to a gene: 10. Germline V gene sequence: CDR1 LNHDA, CDR2 SQIVND (reference sequence). The CDR3 runs 16 residues. The CDR3 is CASSPNSGRAAYEQYF. In nucleotides, the CDR3 is TGTGCCAGTAGTCCGAATAGCGGGAGGGCAGCTTACGAGCAGTACTTC.

This clone is a singleton in its sample. The V gene is TRBV4-1, the J gene TRBJ2-3, with D maybe TRBD2 (6 bases). The CDR3 is made up of 16 amino acids. Trimming pared 1 base from V and 0 bases from J, leaving 11 bases between. The germline V gene encodes CDR1 MGHRA and CDR2 YSYEKL. The CDR3 loop reads CASSQVPGTSTDTQYF. Written as DNA, the CDR3 is TGCGCCAGCAGCCAAGTTCCGGGGACTAGCACAGATACGCAGTATTTT.

The chain has TRBV6-5 and TRBJ1-1, with D tentatively TRBD1 (5 bases). CDR3 length: 15 residues. Germline CDR1 and CDR2: MNHEY and SVGAGI. The germline V and J ends were trimmed by 6 bases and 1 base, with 15 bases remaining between them. CDR3 nucleotide sequence: TGTGCCAGCAGCCCCCGAGGGGCGGGGAACACTGAAGCTTTCTTT. Protein sequence: CASSPRGAGNTEAFF.

This chain uses TRBV28 with TRBJ1-5, with TRBD1 as a possible D gene (6 bases). The CDR3 covers 17 residues. The V gene's germline CDR1 is MDHEN and CDR2 SYDVKM. V dropped 5 bases and J dropped 0 bases, with 17 bases sitting between them. The CDR3 protein is CASSSDPGAYSNQPQHF. The CDR3 DNA reads as TGTGCCAGCAGTAGCGACCCAGGGGCCTATAGCAATCAGCCCCAGCATTTT.

The chain combines TRBV27 with TRBJ2-5, with 13 bases matching TRBD2. V trimming: 8 bases; J trimming: 3 bases; junction bases outside the gene matches: 12. The length of the CDR3 is 17 residues. Germline-derived CDR1 and CDR2 are MNHEY and SMNVEV (reference sequence). CDR3 nucleotide sequence: TGTGCCAGCCGTCGACTAGCGGGAGGTTTATCGGAAGAGACCCAGTACTTC. Amino acids: CASRRLAGGLSEETQYF.

This clone was counted between two and nine times. Other DNA variants within this sample encode the same CDR3. The gene calls are TRBV9 and TRBJ1-1, with D uncertain. The ends were cut back, 0 bases at V and 4 bases at J, with 7 bases in the middle. Germline CDR1 SGDLS, CDR2 YYNGEE. The CDR3 consists of 13 residues. CDR3 bases: TGTGCCAGCAGCGTAGGAAGGGTCACTGAAGCTTTCTTT. This translates into CASSVGRVTEAFF.

The chain combines TRBV2 with TRBJ1-1; no definite D call. Germline V gene sequence: CDR1 SNHLY, CDR2 FYNNEI. The length of the CDR3 is 14 residues. The germline V and J ends were trimmed by 6 bases and 4 bases, with 15 bases remaining between them. The CDR3 sequence is CASSRLGWVTEAFF. DNA of the CDR3: TGTGCCAGCAGCCGGCTAGGTTGGGTCACTGAAGCTTTCTTT. Full variable domain (remainder filled in from reference TRBV2 and TRBJ1-1): EPEVTQTPSHQVTQMGQEVILRCVPISNHLYFYWYRQILGQKVEFLVSFYNNEISEKSEIFDDQFSVERPDGSNFTLKIRSTKLEDSAMYFCASSRLGWVTEAFFGQGTRLTVV.

V is TRBV7-3 and J is TRBJ2-1, with a tentative D call TRBD2 (6 bases). The CDR3 extends over 14 amino acids. The germline gives CDR1 SGHTA, CDR2 FQGTGA. Trimming took off 5 bases at V and 5 bases at J, with 13 bases between the two ends. The CDR3 coding sequence is TGTGCCAGCAGCCTGGGGGGAGTTAACAATGAGCAGTTCTTC. Translated, it gives CASSLGGVNNEQFF.